One sample yielded the 32 T cell receptor beta chains listed below, sequenced in a study of T-cell memory formation after mild COVID-19. Each CDR3 protein gets one entry after TCRdb re-called the 5' RACE reads with MiXCR. The sample lists 100,000 to 150,000 distinct CDR3 sequences; over 15% were seen once. Sequencing was done on a sample of PBMCs or a T cell subset sorted from them (not recorded which). All receptors derive from a man aged 18 to 35 who had mild COVID-19 (a few samples of this study predate the infection). Cell type and time point are not known.

This clonotype was seen repeatedly, ten times or more. The V gene is TRBV5-6, the J gene TRBJ2-1; D is uncertain. Looked up from germline, CDR1 is SGHDT and CDR2 is YYEEEE. The CDR3 sequence is 14 residues long. The germline V and J ends were trimmed by 2 bases and 5 bases, with 11 bases remaining between them. CDR3 DNA sequence: TGTGCCAGCAGCTTCCCTCGGTATGACAATGAGCAGTTCTTC. It is translated as CASSFPRYDNEQFF.

This rearrangement joins TRBV4-2 to TRBJ2-3, with 9 positions matching TRBD2. Germline-derived CDR1 and CDR2 are LGHNA and YNFKEQ. J gave up 0 bases and V 0 bases, and 10 bases lay outside the gene matches. The CDR3 covers 19 residues. CDR3 coding DNA: TGTGCCAGCAGCCAAGATTTTTTCCAGCGGGGGGCTAGCACAGATACGCAGTATTTT. This sequence encodes CASSQDFFQRGASTDTQYF.

The gene calls are TRBV12-3 or TRBV12-4 and TRBJ2-7; 9 nucleotides line up with TRBD1. After removal of 3 bases from V and 1 base from J, the junction contained 7 bases not matched to a gene. The CDR3 length is 16 residues. CDR3 sequence: CASSLGIGTGSYEQYF. The CDR3 coding sequence is TGTGCCAGCAGTTTGGGTATTGGGACAGGGTCCTACGAGCAGTACTTC.

This clonotype was counted between two and nine times. The chain recombines TRBV20-1 with TRBJ2-2; D might be TRBD2 (5 bases). The CDR3 has 13 amino acids. The V and J ends lost 6 bases and 6 bases respectively, with 14 bases between them. CDR1 DFQATT and CDR2 SNEGSKA come from the germline V gene (reference sequence). The DNA for the CDR3 is TGCAGTGCCTACAACGTGAGGGCCGGGGAGCTGTTTTTT. It yields the protein CSAYNVRAGELFF.

The V call is TRBV4-1, the J call TRBJ2-5, with D tentatively TRBD2 (7 bases). The germline V gene encodes CDR1 MGHRA and CDR2 YSYEKL. Trimming removed 0 bases at V and 6 bases at J, with 14 bases between. CDR3 length: 15 residues. The CDR3 reads CASSQDGGGLKTQYF. For the CDR3, the DNA is TGCGCCAGCAGCCAAGATGGGGGGGGCCTAAAGACCCAGTACTTC.

V is TRBV5-1 and J is TRBJ2-2, with D perhaps matching TRBD1 (6 bases). Trimming removed 1 base at V and 4 bases at J, with 8 bases between. The CDR3 extends over 14 amino acids. CDR1 is SGHRS, CDR2 YFSETQ, per germline. CDR3 nucleotides: TGCGCCAGCAGCTTGTACAGGGTCACCGGGGAGCTGTTTTTT. This codes for CASSLYRVTGELFF.

The chain uses TRBV5-1 and TRBJ2-5; a possible D gene is TRBD1 (5 bases). V was shortened by 3 bases and J by 1 base, with 13 bases between the two germline ends. Per the germline V gene, CDR1 is SGHRS and CDR2 is YFSETQ. The CDR3 is 15 residues long. CDR3 sequence: CASSSLGHLQETQYF. The CDR3 coding sequence is TGCGCCAGCAGCTCCCTTGGACACCTCCAAGAGACCCAGTACTTC.

This clonotype was seen more than once but under ten times. The rearrangement uses TRBV4-2 and TRBJ2-4; tentatively, D is TRBD1 (5 bases). Between the trimmed V and J ends, which lost 0 bases and 1 base, there was a span of 7 bases. Germline CDR1 reads LGHNA; CDR2 reads YNFKEQ. The CDR3 extends over 15 amino acids. DNA of the CDR3: TGTGCCAGCAGCCAAGACAGGGCTGCCAAAAACATTCAGTACTTC. This sequence encodes CASSQDRAAKNIQYF.

This chain links TRBV7-2 with TRBJ2-7; 10 nucleotides agree with TRBD1. CDR1 is SGHTA and CDR2 is FQGNSA in the germline V gene. This CDR3 has 14 amino acids. After removal of 6 bases from V and 4 bases from J, the junction contained 6 bases not matched to a gene. CDR3 sequence: CASSTGQGLYEQYF. The CDR3 nucleotides are TGTGCCAGCAGTACGGGACAGGGGCTATACGAGCAGTACTTC.

This clonotype was counted many times. V gene TRBV3-1 combines with J gene TRBJ1-1; TRBD1 is a possible D gene (5 bases). V lost 1 base to trimming and J lost 3 bases, with 6 bases between them. Germline V lookup: CDR1 LGHDT, CDR2 YNNKEL (reference sequence). The CDR3 is 13 amino acids. DNA for the CDR3: TGTGCCAGCAGCCAAGTCAGGGACACTGAAGCTTTCTTT. This translates into CASSQVRDTEAFF.

The chain recombines TRBV20-1 with TRBJ2-3; 9 nucleotides agree with TRBD1. The V and J ends lost 7 bases and 6 bases, in that order; junction bases with no gene match: 8. Germline-derived CDR1 and CDR2 are DFQATT and SNEGSKA (reference sequence). The CDR3 sequence is 13 residues long. As DNA, the CDR3 is TGCAGTGATAAGGGACAGGGACCGGATACGCAGTATTTT. Amino acid sequence: CSDKGQGPDTQYF.

This clonotype occurred a few times. The genes are TRBV7-2 and TRBJ2-2, with a weak D call TRBD1 (6 bases). The germline V and J ends were trimmed by 3 bases and 0 bases, with 11 bases remaining between them. CDR1 is SGHTA and CDR2 is FQGNSA in the germline V gene. The CDR3 spans 16 residues. CDR3 sequence (DNA): TGTGCCAGCAGCTTCTCAGGGGCCGCGAACACCGGGGAGCTGTTTTTT. It codes for CASSFSGAANTGELFF.

There are a few counts of this clonotype. The chain joins TRBV12-3 or TRBV12-4 to TRBJ2-2; no reliable D call. V was clipped by 1 base and J by 3 bases, with 6 bases between them. The CDR3 is made up of 14 amino acids. CDR3 in amino acids: CASSLEGYTGELFF. The CDR3 DNA follows: TGTGCCAGCAGTTTAGAAGGATACACCGGGGAGCTGTTTTTT.

This clonotype was recorded many times. The chain is built from TRBV5-1 and TRBJ2-6; D is unresolved. The CDR3 covers 13 residues. Germline lookup yields CDR1 SGHRS and CDR2 YFSETQ. V gave up 8 bases and J gave up 0 bases, with 6 bases separating them. The CDR3 bases are TGCGCCAGTCGAGACTCTGGGGCCAACGTCCTGACTTTC. The encoded protein is CASRDSGANVLTF. Full variable domain (outside the CDR3, taken from reference TRBV5-1 and TRBJ2-6): KAGVTQTPRYLIKTRGQQVTLSCSPISGHRSVSWYQQTPGQGLQFLFEYFSETQRNKGNFPGRFSGRQFSNSRSEMNVSTLELGDSALYLCASRDSGANVLTFGAGSRLTVL.

The genes are TRBV10-3 and TRBJ2-3; 10 bases line up with TRBD2. Germline assignment: CDR1 ENHRY and CDR2 SYGVKD. This CDR3 is built from 14 residues. V was clipped by 5 bases and J by 6 bases; unmatched bases: 5. The CDR3 here is CAISILAGDDTQYF. The CDR3, as DNA: TGTGCCATCAGTATCCTAGCGGGGGACGATACGCAGTATTTT.

This sequence joins TRBV20-1 and TRBJ2-1, with D unresolved. This CDR3 is built from 14 residues. V lost 6 bases and J 8 bases, leaving 20 bases between the germline ends. CDR1 is DFQATT and CDR2 is SNEGSKA in the germline V gene (reference sequence). This chain's CDR3 is CSALRTARSDEQFF. Written as DNA, the CDR3 is TGCAGTGCCCTCCGGACCGCTCGCAGCGATGAGCAGTTCTTC.

This clonotype was seen only a few times. The chain employs TRBV6-1 and TRBJ2-3; TRBD2 matches at 8 bases. Germline V gene data show CDR1 as MNHNS and CDR2 as SASEGT. Trimming removed 4 bases from V and 3 bases from J; junction bases left unmatched: 6. The CDR3 runs 15 residues. CDR3 protein: CASSVAGLTTDTQYF. CDR3 nucleotide sequence: TGTGCCAGCAGTGTAGCGGGGCTAACAACAGATACGCAGTATTTT.

V gene TRBV2 combines with J gene TRBJ1-2; D call uncertain. Per the germline V gene, CDR1 is SNHLY and CDR2 is FYNNEI. Trimming removed 7 bases from V and 4 bases from J, with 16 bases in between. The CDR3 consists of 14 residues. CDR3 sequence: CASKSGGLFYGYTF. The CDR3 nucleotides read TGTGCCAGCAAGTCAGGAGGGCTATTCTATGGCTACACCTTC.

CDR3 residues: CASSIPGQYPTGELFF. The CDR3 nucleotides are TGCGCCAGCAGTATACCGGGACAGTACCCCACCGGGGAGCTGTTTTTT. The chain is built from TRBV5-1 and TRBJ2-2, with TRBD1 matching 7 bases. V was clipped by 5 bases and J by 4 bases; unmatched bases: 11. The germline CDR1 and CDR2 sequences are SGHRS and YFSETQ. The CDR3 totals 16 residues.

This clonotype was seen a few times. This chain links TRBV5-4 with TRBJ2-7; no firm D call. Germline V CDR1 and CDR2: SGHNT, YYREEE (reference sequence). V was pared by 0 bases and J by 9 bases, with 22 bases between. This CDR3 spans 16 amino acids. CDR3 in amino acids: CASSLGAPLNPSAQYF. The CDR3 nucleotides read TGTGCCAGCAGCTTGGGGGCCCCTCTTAACCCGTCCGCGCAGTACTTC.

This clonotype was seen only a few times. This chain joins TRBV20-1 and TRBJ2-5, with 9 bases fitting TRBD1. Germline values: CDR1 DFQATT, CDR2 SNEGSKA (reference sequence). CDR3 length: 15 residues. V shed 1 base, J shed 2 bases, and the junction held 5 bases outside the gene matches. CDR3 protein: CSARGTGERQETQYF. CDR3 in DNA: TGCAGTGCTAGAGGGACAGGGGAGAGGCAAGAGACCCAGTACTTC.

The sample holds a few counts of this clonotype. The gene calls are TRBV20-1 and TRBJ2-6; the D is unclear. Trimming cost V 3 bases and J 2 bases, with 8 bases left between them. The CDR3 contains 14 residues. CDR1 and CDR2 from the germline V gene are DFQATT and SNEGSKA (reference sequence). Here the CDR3 reads CSASWGTGANVLTF. The CDR3 bases are TGCAGTGCTAGCTGGGGAACTGGGGCCAACGTCCTGACTTTC.

The chain recombines TRBV29-1 with TRBJ2-3, with 8 bases matching TRBD1. CDR1 is SQVTM, CDR2 ANQGSEA, per germline. V gave up 7 bases and J gave up 1 base; unmatched junction bases: 4. The CDR3 has 13 amino acids. The CDR3 sequence: CSAPTGGTDTQYF. In nucleotides, the CDR3 is TGCAGCGCTCCGACAGGGGGCACAGATACGCAGTATTTT.

This clonotype showed up many times. V and J are TRBV7-2 and TRBJ2-7; D might be TRBD2 (5 bases). CDR1 SGHTA and CDR2 FQGNSA come from the germline V gene. V shed 5 bases and J shed 9 bases, with 35 bases lying between them. This CDR3 spans 19 amino acids. In DNA form, the CDR3 reads TGTGCCAGCAGCGCAACCCCACCGGGCGGGTTAACGCTCCAGTCAGGGCAGTACTTC. This translates into CASSATPPGGLTLQSGQYF.

This rearrangement joins TRBV18 to TRBJ2-7; D perhaps matches TRBD2 (7 bases). In germline, CDR1 is KGHSH, CDR2 LQKENI. Trimming stripped 2 bases from V and 5 bases from J, with 19 bases between. The CDR3 consists of 16 residues. In DNA form, the CDR3 reads TGTGCCAGCTCACCAGGTGTCGGAAGGGGGGGAGACGAGCAGTACTTC. It encodes CASSPGVGRGGDEQYF.

This clonotype was seen more than once but under ten times. The gene calls are TRBV6-5 and TRBJ2-2; 11 bases line up with TRBD1. The germline CDR1 and CDR2 sequences are MNHEY and SVGAGI. V was clipped by 2 bases and J by 7 bases; unmatched bases: 3. The CDR3 is 15 residues long. CDR3 DNA: TGTGCCAGCAGTTACCGGGGGACAGGGGGCGGGGAGCTGTTTTTT. Translated, it gives CASSYRGTGGGELFF.

A few counts support this clonotype. V is TRBV6-1 and J is TRBJ1-5; 9 bases are shared with TRBD1. The CDR3 is made up of 12 amino acids. Looked up from germline, CDR1 is MNHNS and CDR2 is SASEGT. The V segment lost 8 bases and the J segment 8 bases; nucleotides outside the gene matches: 4. CDR3 sequence reads: CASHRGREPQHF. The CDR3 region has the DNA TGTGCCAGCCACAGGGGGCGGGAGCCCCAGCATTTT.

This chain links TRBV2 with TRBJ1-2; possible D gene TRBD1, 5 bases. V was trimmed by 1 base and J by 3 bases, leaving 9 bases between them. The CDR3 covers 14 residues. CDR1 and CDR2 from the germline V gene are SNHLY and FYNNEI. The CDR3 bases are TGTGCCAGCAGTGAAGGCAGGGCCGACTATGGCTACACCTTC. Translation: CASSEGRADYGYTF.

The rearrangement uses TRBV4-2 and TRBJ2-1; 9 bases map to TRBD1. The CDR3 loop spans 14 amino acids. Unmatched junction bases numbered 10, after V lost 0 bases and J lost 16 bases. Germline V gene sequence: CDR1 LGHNA, CDR2 YNFKEQ. CDR3 DNA: TGTGCCAGCAGCCAAGATGGGGGGGACAGGGCGGAATTCTTC. Protein: CASSQDGGDRAEFF.

The chain employs TRBV5-1 and TRBJ1-1, with 8 bases identical to TRBD1. Germline CDR1 is SGHRS and CDR2 is YFSETQ. The CDR3 is made up of 14 amino acids. The V and J ends lost 2 bases and 7 bases, in that order; junction bases with no gene match: 7. CDR3 nucleotides: TGCGCCAGCAGCTTCGGACAGGGTGGTAATGAAGCTTTCTTT. Amino acids: CASSFGQGGNEAFF.

V usage is TRBV7-3 and J usage is TRBJ2-5; 10 bases align to TRBD1. The V gene end was trimmed by 4 bases and the J gene end by 5 bases; junction bases not matched to a gene: 1. The germline gives CDR1 SGHTA, CDR2 FQGTGA. This CDR3 has 13 residues. The DNA for the CDR3 is TGTGCCAGCAGCTCGGGACAGGGGGAGACCCAGTACTTC. Its protein product is CASSSGQGETQYF.

The rearrangement links TRBV6-5 to TRBJ2-7; possible D gene TRBD1, 5 bases. CDR1 is MNHEY and CDR2 is SVGAGI in the germline V gene. CDR3 length: 13 residues. V was shortened by 5 bases and J by 2 bases, with 10 bases between the two germline ends. CDR3 region: CASSHRQTYEQYV. The CDR3 bases are TGTGCCAGCAGTCACCGACAGACCTACGAGCAGTACGTC.